Each of the 8 T cell receptor beta chains below was sequenced from the same sample in a study of cytomegalovirus exposure and HLA in healthy donors. Primers for the PCR totalled 60 Vbeta and 13 Jbeta. Generated by immunoSEQ multiplex PCR, the TCRdb table keeps only in-frame clones and is missing some. The data show 150,000 to 200,000 clones, about 80% seen once. Specimen: PBMCs. The receptors stem from a woman aged 18-29 years in good health and CMV-seropositive.

This chain joins TRBV10-3 and TRBJ1-1, with 7 bases identical to TRBD1. CDR3 size: 16 residues. With 2 bases clipped from V and 6 bases from J, the junction kept 12 bases outside the gene matches. Looked up from germline, CDR1 is ENHRY and CDR2 is SYGVKD. The CDR3 DNA reads TGTGCCATCAGTGAGGTTGGCGGCAGGGGGAAGGCTGAAGCTTTCTTT. Its protein product is CAISEVGGRGKAEAFF.

Only a few counts were recorded for this clone. This rearrangement joins TRBV9 to TRBJ2-2; TRBD2 aligns across 10 bases. V lost 0 bases to trimming and J lost 7 bases; unmatched junction nucleotides: 6. Germline V gene sequence: CDR1 SGDLS, CDR2 YYNGEE. This CDR3 contains 16 residues. The CDR3 sequence is CASSVVPSGGGGELFF. Written as DNA, the CDR3 is TGTGCCAGCAGCGTAGTTCCTAGCGGGGGTGGCGGGGAGCTGTTTTTT.

The genes are TRBV9 and TRBJ1-5; D may be TRBD1 (5 bases). This CDR3 contains 15 residues. Trimming cost V 0 bases and J 5 bases, with 12 bases left between them. Germline assignment: CDR1 SGDLS and CDR2 YYNGEE. The DNA of the CDR3 is TGTGCCAGCAGCGTAGATGGGGCTCATCATCAGCCCCAGCATTTT. It specifies CASSVDGAHHQPQHF.

The chain couples TRBV5-4 to TRBJ2-2; a possible D gene is TRBD2 (6 bases). Germline loops: CDR1 SGHNT, CDR2 YYREEE (reference sequence). The V gene lost 2 bases and the J gene lost 3 bases, with 14 bases spanning the gap. This CDR3 region has 16 residues. The CDR3: CASSFLGSGYTGELFF. As DNA, the CDR3 is TGTGCCAGCAGCTTCCTGGGTAGCGGATACACCGGGGAGCTGTTTTTT.

The chain employs TRBV28 and TRBJ2-3; no definite D call. Looked up from germline, CDR1 is MDHEN and CDR2 is SYDVKM. V was clipped by 4 bases and J by 4 bases, with 12 bases between them. The CDR3 is 14 residues long. CDR3 region: CASSYSPPADTQYF. DNA for the CDR3: TGTGCCAGCAGTTACTCCCCCCCGGCAGATACGCAGTATTTT.

The chain is built from TRBV2 and TRBJ1-3; D uncertain. V shed 4 bases and J shed 1 base, with 8 bases lying between them. The CDR3 consists of 14 residues. Germline V CDR1 and CDR2: SNHLY, FYNNEI. In nucleotides, the CDR3 is TGTGCCAGCAGTGTTTGGAGGTCTGGAAACACCATATATTTT. Protein: CASSVWRSGNTIYF.

The chain joins TRBV5-5 to TRBJ2-5, with a tentative D call TRBD1 (6 bases). Trimming removed 2 bases at V and 5 bases at J, with 7 bases between. CDR3 size: 12 residues. Germline V CDR1 and CDR2: SGHKS, YYEKEE (reference sequence). The CDR3 spells CASSFRGETQYF. For the CDR3, the DNA is TGTGCCAGCAGCTTTAGGGGGGAGACCCAGTACTTC.

This rearrangement joins TRBV19 to TRBJ2-7; D is uncertain. The CDR3 length is 11 residues. Per the germline V gene, CDR1 is LNHDA and CDR2 is SQIVND (reference sequence). The V and J ends lost 4 bases and 7 bases respectively, with 8 bases between them. As DNA, the CDR3 is TGTGCCAGTAGTAACCGGGTTGAGCAGTACTTC. Its translation: CASSNRVEQYF.